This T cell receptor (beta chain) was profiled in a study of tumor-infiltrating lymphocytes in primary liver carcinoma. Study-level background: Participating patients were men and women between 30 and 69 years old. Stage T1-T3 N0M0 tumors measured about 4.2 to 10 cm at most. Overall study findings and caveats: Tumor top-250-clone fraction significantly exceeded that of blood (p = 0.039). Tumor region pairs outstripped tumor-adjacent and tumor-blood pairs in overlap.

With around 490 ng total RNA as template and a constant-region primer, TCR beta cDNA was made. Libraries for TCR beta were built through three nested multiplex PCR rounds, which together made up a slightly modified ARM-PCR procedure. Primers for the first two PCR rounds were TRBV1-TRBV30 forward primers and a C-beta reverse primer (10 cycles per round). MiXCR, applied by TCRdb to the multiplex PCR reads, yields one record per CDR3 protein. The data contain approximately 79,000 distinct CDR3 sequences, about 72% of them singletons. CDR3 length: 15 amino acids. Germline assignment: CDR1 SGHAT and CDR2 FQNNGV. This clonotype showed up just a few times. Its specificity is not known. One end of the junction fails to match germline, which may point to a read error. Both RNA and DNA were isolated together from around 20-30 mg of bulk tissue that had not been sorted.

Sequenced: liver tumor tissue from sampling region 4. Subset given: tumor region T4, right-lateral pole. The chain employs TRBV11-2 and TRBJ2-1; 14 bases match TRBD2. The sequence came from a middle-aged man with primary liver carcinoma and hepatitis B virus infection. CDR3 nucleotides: TGTGCCAGCAGCTACTCTTCGACTAGCGGGAGGGGAGGCGGGTTC. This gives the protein CASSYSSTSGRGGGF.